This T cell receptor beta chain was sequenced for a study of blood T cell repertoires in COVID-19. Study as a whole: Sites across the United States, Italy and Spain contributed samples from acute and convalescent COVID-19.

With 3 bases clipped from V and 4 bases from J, the junction kept 6 bases outside the gene matches. The CDR3 is 15 residues long. Germline loops: CDR1 SGHKS, CDR2 YYEKEE (reference sequence). Per the authors' pipeline: By means of reference gene primer amplification, nucleated cell counts were estimated. Profiling relied on immunoSEQ multiplex PCR, and the TCRdb table lists in-frame clones only, not all of them. V and J calls and clone size are those listed in that table; D and trimming were worked out from the DNA. The sample holds roughly 330,000 clones, just over 85% seen once. Donors in Cohort 3 counted as recovered after two negative PCRs, clearance, or symptom resolution.

The source of this sequence is a woman aged 18-35 years who had recovered from COVID-19. The material sequenced was PBMCs or T cells enriched from blood (not recorded which). The chain is built from TRBV5-5 and TRBJ1-2; 10 nucleotides agree with TRBD1. The CDR3 sequence is CASSWRQGAIYGYTF. In DNA, the CDR3 is TGTGCCAGCAGCTGGAGACAGGGGGCGATCTATGGCTACACCTTC.